These 5 T cell receptor beta chains share one sample of origin, sequenced in a study of OX40 agonist ivuxolimab in advanced cancers. Some clones are missing from TCRdb's copy, which holds only in-frame ones; the method was immunoSEQ multiplex PCR. The sample has 20,000 or so clones; around three quarters are singletons. This material consisted of CD4+ or CD8+ T cells sorted from blood, taken in a trial of the OX40 agonist ivuxolimab. The source of these receptors is an adult with an advanced solid tumor such as melanoma, head and neck, liver or kidney cancer.

The gene calls are TRBV5-1 and TRBJ2-1, with unresolved D. There are 17 residues in the CDR3. The germline V and J ends were trimmed by 0 bases and 0 bases, with 13 bases remaining between them. The V gene's germline CDR1 is SGHRS and CDR2 YFSETQ. CDR3 sequence (DNA): TGCGCCAGCAGCTTGGACAGAGTGGGTACCTCCTACAATGAGCAGTTCTTC. This gives the protein CASSLDRVGTSYNEQFF.

The chain joins TRBV15 to TRBJ1-2; D unclear. From germline, CDR1 is LNHNV and CDR2 YYDKDF (reference sequence). V lost 2 bases and J lost 4, with 17 bases in between. This CDR3 region has 16 residues. The CDR3 DNA follows: TGTGCCACCAGCAGAAGAATGGGAAGTTCGACCTATGGCTACACCTTC. This encodes CATSRRMGSSTYGYTF.

The chain is built from TRBV5-1 and TRBJ2-3; TRBD1 might be the D (5 bases). The V and J ends lost 0 bases and 4 bases respectively, with 9 bases between them. CDR3 length equals 14 residues. Germline V gene lookup returns CDR1 SGHRS and CDR2 YFSETQ. CDR3 in DNA: TGCGCCAGCAGCTTGGTGGCAGGGTCAGATACGCAGTATTTT. As protein: CASSLVAGSDTQYF.

The gene calls are TRBV6-5 and TRBJ2-1; 8 positions agree with TRBD2. CDR3 size: 14 residues. Trimming at V came to 5 bases and at J to 8 bases, leaving 8 bases not matched to a gene. Germline V gene data show CDR1 as MNHEY and CDR2 as SVGAGI. This chain's CDR3 is CASSLSGLAHEQFF. The CDR3 DNA reads TGTGCCAGCAGTCTCTCTGGACTAGCCCATGAGCAGTTCTTC.

The chain joins TRBV6-5 to TRBJ1-1; D is unclear. CDR3 length: 14 residues. From germline, CDR1 is MNHEY and CDR2 SVGAGI. V lost 8 bases to trimming and J lost 5 bases, with 18 bases between them. In nucleotides, the CDR3 is TGTGCCAGCGAAGTACTCGGACCCGTAACTGAAGCTTTCTTT. Its translation: CASEVLGPVTEAFF.